The next 30 T cell receptor beta chains were all read from a single sample in a study of preoperative IRX-2 immunotherapy in early breast cancer. Sequencing was performed with immunoSEQ multiplex PCR; in TCRdb, only in-frame clones are kept and a portion is missing. The sample lists some 99,000 clones; 86% were seen once. Treatment noted: preoperative locoregional IRX-2 cytokine immunotherapy. The sequencing here drew on tumor tissue, taken after IRX-2 immunotherapy. The source of these receptors is a human donor with breast cancer.

The V and J genes are TRBV5-1 and TRBJ1-4; D is possibly TRBD1 (6 bases). In germline, CDR1 is SGHRS, CDR2 YFSETQ. Deletions cut 3 bases from V and 7 bases from J, with 19 bases between. CDR3 length: 16 amino acids. CDR3 bases: TGCGCCAGCAGCTCTGGTAGCCGGGGGCGCACTGAAAAACTGTTTTTT. Protein sequence: CASSSGSRGRTEKLFF.

This chain uses TRBV7-6 with TRBJ2-1, with TRBD1 identical over 12 bases. J was trimmed by 5 bases and V by 4 bases; bases with no gene match: 6. CDR1 is SGHVS and CDR2 is FNYEAQ in the germline V gene. This CDR3 is 16 amino acids long. CDR3 in DNA: TGTGCCAGCAGCTGGAGCGGGACAGGGGGCCACAATGAGCAGTTCTTC. Its protein product is CASSWSGTGGHNEQFF.

The V gene is TRBV29-1, the J gene TRBJ2-1; 7 nucleotides align to TRBD1. J was trimmed by 1 base and V by 7 bases; bases with no gene match: 1. This CDR3 contains 12 residues. Looked up from germline, CDR1 is SQVTM and CDR2 is ANQGSEA. Here the CDR3 reads CSGQGSYNEQFF. CDR3 nucleotides: TGCAGCGGACAGGGTTCCTACAATGAGCAGTTCTTC.

V is TRBV14 and J is TRBJ2-5, with 7 bases identical to TRBD1. Germline V gene lookup returns CDR1 SGHDN and CDR2 FVKESK. The J segment lost 4 bases and the V segment lost 3 bases, leaving 5 bases of the junction unmatched. The CDR3 runs 14 residues. DNA for the CDR3: TGTGCCAGCAGCCATAGGACAGGACTAGAGACCCAGTACTTC. Translation gives CASSHRTGLETQYF.

The chain uses TRBV28 and TRBJ2-7; D is uncertain. CDR1 MDHEN and CDR2 SYDVKM come from the germline V gene. The CDR3 has 13 amino acids. V dropped 8 bases and J dropped 2 bases, with 13 bases sitting between them. This CDR3 is CASRSGSTYEQYF. The CDR3 coding sequence is TGTGCCAGCCGCTCGGGCAGTACCTACGAGCAGTACTTC.

The chain links TRBV12-5 to TRBJ2-3; no clear D gene. V was cut by 3 bases and J by 2 bases, with 6 bases left in between. This CDR3 region has 13 residues. Looked up from germline, CDR1 is LGHNT and CDR2 is FRNRAP. CDR3 in DNA: TGTGCTAGTGGTTTTGGGATCACAGATACGCAGTATTTT. Its protein product is CASGFGITDTQYF.

In this sample, this clone turned up once. The chain uses TRBV4-1 and TRBJ2-7, with D possibly being TRBD1 (5 bases). There are 15 residues in the CDR3. Germline values: CDR1 MGHRA, CDR2 YSYEKL. Trimming took 1 base from V and 0 from J, leaving 10 bases between them. The DNA for the CDR3 is TGCGCCAGCAGCCAAGGGCCAGGGAACTCCTACGAGCAGTACTTC. It yields the protein CASSQGPGNSYEQYF.

The chain joins TRBV6-4 to TRBJ1-3; the D gene is possibly TRBD1 (5 bases). Germline V CDR1 and CDR2: MRHNA, SNTAGT. This CDR3 region has 15 residues. Trimming left V 5 bases short and J 0 bases short, with 11 bases between. The CDR3, as DNA: TGTGCCAGCAGTTACGGGGGGAGCTCTGGAAACACCATATATTTT. Protein sequence: CASSYGGSSGNTIYF.

The V and J genes are TRBV11-3 and TRBJ2-3, with 9 bases that match TRBD2. Trimming cost V 5 bases and J 6 bases; bases outside gene matches: 12. The V gene's germline CDR1 is SGHNT and CDR2 YENEEA. The CDR3 is made up of 16 amino acids. CDR3 loop: CASSPPGGSGSDTQYF. CDR3 DNA: TGTGCCAGCAGCCCCCCTGGAGGTAGCGGGAGTGATACGCAGTATTTT.

The genes are TRBV19 and TRBJ1-5; the D is unclear. The CDR3 spans 14 residues. The germline CDR1 and CDR2 sequences are LNHDA and SQIVND (reference sequence). Trimming removed 7 bases from V and 7 bases from J, with 17 bases in between. The DNA for the CDR3 is TGTGCCAGTACTCCCACTACCGGTTTCCAGCCCCAGCATTTT. This gives the protein CASTPTTGFQPQHF.

The chain is built from TRBV7-2 and TRBJ1-1, with D uncertain. Trimming shortened V by 2 bases and J by 0 bases, and 4 bases separated the two germline ends. The CDR3 loop spans 13 amino acids. Germline lookup yields CDR1 SGHTA and CDR2 FQGNSA. The CDR3 coding sequence is TGTGCCAGCAGCTTAACGATGAACACTGAAGCTTTCTTT. It specifies CASSLTMNTEAFF.

The chain employs TRBV23-1 and TRBJ1-1, with no clear D. TRBV23-1 is identified as an open reading frame with a role that is uncertain. The CDR3 totals 16 residues. Trimming removed 6 bases at V and 3 bases at J, with 20 bases between. The CDR3 region has the DNA TGCGCCAGCAGCCAAGGACGGGCGGGAAAGGACACTGAAGCTTTCTTT. Translation gives CASSQGRAGKDTEAFF.

The rearrangement uses TRBV18 and TRBJ2-1, with 7 bases that match TRBD2. Germline loops: CDR1 KGHSH, CDR2 LQKENI. J was trimmed by 8 bases and V by 3 bases; bases with no gene match: 7. This CDR3 comprises 14 residues. DNA of the CDR3: TGTGCCAGCTCACCTCAGCAGGGAGGGCATGAGCAGTTCTTC. Translated: CASSPQQGGHEQFF.

The chain recombines TRBV19 with TRBJ1-2; tentative D call: TRBD1 (6 bases). Trimming left V 5 bases short and J 2 bases short, with 12 bases between. The CDR3 is made up of 14 amino acids. The germline V gene encodes CDR1 LNHDA and CDR2 SQIVND (reference sequence). CDR3 DNA: TGTGCCAGTAGTCAAGGGGGAGCAAACTATGGCTACACCTTC. Translated, it gives CASSQGGANYGYTF.

This chain joins TRBV15 and TRBJ1-2; 7 bases align to TRBD1. Losses at the gene ends were 5 bases for V and 4 bases for J; bases not matched to a gene: 10. CDR1 and CDR2 (germline): LNHNV, YYDKDF (reference sequence). The CDR3 has 15 residues. The CDR3 here is CATSGRDSSRYGYTF. In nucleotides, the CDR3 is TGTGCCACCAGCGGAAGGGACAGCAGTCGCTATGGCTACACCTTC.

The chain carries TRBV28 and TRBJ2-7; the match to TRBD1 covers 8 bases. The V gene's germline CDR1 is MDHEN and CDR2 SYDVKM. Unmatched junction bases numbered 7, after V lost 5 bases and J lost 4 bases. This CDR3 contains 14 residues. This chain's CDR3 is CASSLGQAGYEQYF. The CDR3 nucleotides read TGTGCCAGCAGTCTGGGACAGGCCGGGTACGAGCAGTACTTC.

This clone turned up a few times. The rearrangement links TRBV18 to TRBJ2-4; 8 bases agree with TRBD1. The J segment lost 7 bases and the V segment lost 0 bases, leaving 2 bases of the junction unmatched. CDR3 size: 14 residues. Germline assignment: CDR1 KGHSH and CDR2 LQKENI. CDR3 protein: CASSPPSGGNIQYF. CDR3 in DNA: TGTGCCAGCTCACCACCGTCAGGGGGCAACATTCAGTACTTC.

Here the CDR3 reads CASSLDLGPNQPQHF. The CDR3 region has the DNA TGCGCCAGCAGCTTGGATTTAGGCCCCAATCAGCCCCAGCATTTT. This chain joins TRBV5-1 and TRBJ1-5, with D unclear. The germline V and J ends were trimmed by 0 bases and 3 bases, with 10 bases remaining between them. The germline V gene encodes CDR1 SGHRS and CDR2 YFSETQ. CDR3 length: 15 amino acids. Full variable domain (remainder filled in from reference TRBV5-1 and TRBJ1-5): KAGVTQTPRYLIKTRGQQVTLSCSPISGHRSVSWYQQTPGQGLQFLFEYFSETQRNKGNFPGRFSGRQFSNSRSEMNVSTLELGDSALYLCASSLDLGPNQPQHFGDGTRLSIL.

This chain links TRBV7-8 with TRBJ2-3, with 9 bases aligning to TRBD2. The V segment lost 5 bases and the J segment 0 bases; nucleotides outside the gene matches: 3. The V gene's germline CDR1 is SGHVS and CDR2 FQNEAQ. The CDR3 length is 15 residues. CDR3 DNA: TGTGCCAGCAGCCTTACTAGCGGGAGCACAGATACGCAGTATTTT. It yields the protein CASSLTSGSTDTQYF.

Written as DNA, the CDR3 is TGTGCCAGCAGCTCGTGGGGCGGAGGAGGCTACGAGCAGTACTTC. Translating gives CASSSWGGGGYEQYF. This chain joins TRBV7-5 and TRBJ2-7. TRBV7-5 is reported as a pseudogene. The CDR3 spans 15 residues.

This clone was seen just once. The V gene is TRBV11-1, the J gene TRBJ1-4, with D possibly being TRBD1 (5 bases). Per germline, CDR1 SGHAT and CDR2 FQDESV (reference sequence). The CDR3 runs 14 residues. Trimming shortened V by 2 bases and J by 8 bases, and 12 bases separated the two germline ends. The CDR3 coding sequence is TGTGCCAGCAGCTTATCCCATGGGGCGGAAAAACTGTTTTTT. Encoded protein: CASSLSHGAEKLFF.

The rearrangement joins TRBV28 to TRBJ1-2; TRBD1 matches 8 bases. V lost 5 bases to trimming and J lost 6 bases; unmatched junction nucleotides: 2. This CDR3 has 12 amino acids. Germline V CDR1 and CDR2: MDHEN, SYDVKM. The CDR3 sequence is CASSRQGNGYTF. The CDR3 DNA reads as TGTGCCAGCAGTCGACAGGGGAATGGCTACACCTTC.

The chain employs TRBV5-1 and TRBJ2-7, with D perhaps matching TRBD1 (6 bases). Germline V gene sequence: CDR1 SGHRS, CDR2 YFSETQ. V gave up 2 bases and J gave up 0 bases, with 12 bases separating them. The CDR3 sequence is 15 residues long. The CDR3 here is CASSFGDTTSYEQYF. CDR3 nucleotide sequence: TGCGCCAGCAGCTTCGGGGACACGACCTCCTACGAGCAGTACTTC.

The rearrangement joins TRBV19 to TRBJ1-1; a weak D match, TRBD1 (5 bases). CDR3 length: 15 amino acids. With 5 bases removed from V and 0 bases from J, the gap between germline ends came to 13 bases. Germline CDR1 LNHDA, CDR2 SQIVND (reference sequence). In nucleotides, the CDR3 is TGTGCCAGTAGTTGGGGGTACGGGGTGAACACTGAAGCTTTCTTT. Translated: CASSWGYGVNTEAFF.

The chain links TRBV6-8 to TRBJ1-5; a weak D match, TRBD1 (6 bases). V was trimmed by 5 bases and J by 2 bases, leaving 13 bases between them. The germline V gene has CDR1 MNHGY and CDR2 SAAAGT. This CDR3 is built from 15 residues. The CDR3 loop is CASSGTGLGNQPQHF. The CDR3 DNA reads TGTGCCAGCAGTGGCACAGGGTTGGGCAATCAGCCCCAGCATTTT.

The rearrangement links TRBV5-1 to TRBJ2-7, with TRBD2 matching 11 bases. The CDR3 spans 14 residues. The germline V gene has CDR1 SGHRS and CDR2 YFSETQ. J was trimmed by 6 bases and V by 4 bases; bases with no gene match: 6. CDR3: CASSVSGRVFEQYF. CDR3 in DNA: TGCGCCAGCAGCGTTAGCGGGAGGGTCTTCGAGCAGTACTTC.

This clone appeared a single time. V gene TRBV28 combines with J gene TRBJ1-3; D gene ambiguous. CDR3 length equals 13 residues. Trimming took 9 bases from V and 4 from J, leaving 13 bases between them. In germline, CDR1 is MDHEN, CDR2 SYDVKM. The CDR3 nucleotides read TGTGCCAGTGGCAAACTGTCCGGAAACACCATATATTTT. It is translated as CASGKLSGNTIYF.

As DNA, the CDR3 is TGTGCCAGCAGCTTATCATGGCGGGGGGGCCAAGATACGCAGTATTTT. Protein sequence: CASSLSWRGGQDTQYF. V and J are TRBV11-1 and TRBJ2-3; 9 positions agree with TRBD2. CDR3 length: 16 residues. CDR1 and CDR2 from the germline V gene are SGHAT and FQDESV (reference sequence). V lost 2 bases, J lost 5 bases, and 8 bases stayed unmatched.

The chain is built from TRBV6-8 and TRBJ2-1; 8 nucleotides align to TRBD2. Per the germline V gene, CDR1 is MNHGY and CDR2 is SAAAGT. The CDR3 is 13 residues long. The J segment lost 9 bases and the V segment lost 10 bases, leaving 11 bases of the junction unmatched. The CDR3 bases are TGTGCCATCAGGGGCGGGGGGCAGGTTGAGCAGTTCTTC. Amino acid sequence: CAIRGGGQVEQFF.

V is TRBV5-1 and J is TRBJ2-7, with D maybe TRBD1 (5 bases). Germline V lookup: CDR1 SGHRS, CDR2 YFSETQ. The V end was cut by 5 bases, the J end by 3 bases, with 21 bases between. The length of the CDR3 is 16 residues. CDR3 in amino acids: CASRPDSASSLYEQYF. The CDR3 DNA reads TGCGCCAGCAGACCAGACAGCGCCTCCTCACTCTACGAGCAGTACTTC.